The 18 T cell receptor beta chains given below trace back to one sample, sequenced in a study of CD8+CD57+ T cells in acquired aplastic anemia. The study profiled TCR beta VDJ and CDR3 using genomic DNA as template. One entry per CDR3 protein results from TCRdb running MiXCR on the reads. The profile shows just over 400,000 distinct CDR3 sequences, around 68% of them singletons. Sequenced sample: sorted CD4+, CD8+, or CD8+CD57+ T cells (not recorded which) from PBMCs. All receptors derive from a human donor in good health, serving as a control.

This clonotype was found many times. The CDR3 DNA reads TGTGCCAGCAGTGGGACAGGGGGCAGCGGGGAGCTGTTTTTT. Translating gives CASSGTGGSGELFF. The chain joins TRBV3-1 to TRBJ2-2; 12 positions agree with TRBD1. The germline V gene encodes CDR1 LGHDT and CDR2 YNNKEL (reference sequence). The CDR3 covers 14 residues. With V trimmed by 6 bases and J by 7 bases, 3 bases remained unmatched. Full variable domain (rest looked up from reference TRBV3-1 and TRBJ2-2): DTAVSQTPKYLVTQMGNDKSIKCEQNLGHDTMYWYKQDSKKFLKIMFSYNNKELIINETVPNRFSPKSPDKAHLNLHINSLELGDSAVYFCASSGTGGSGELFFGEGSRLTVL.

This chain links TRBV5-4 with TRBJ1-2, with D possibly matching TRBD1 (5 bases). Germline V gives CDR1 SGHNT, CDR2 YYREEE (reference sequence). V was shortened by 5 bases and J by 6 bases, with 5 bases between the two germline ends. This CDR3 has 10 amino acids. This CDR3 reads CASRGHGYTF. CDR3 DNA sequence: TGTGCCAGCAGGGGGCATGGCTACACCTTC.

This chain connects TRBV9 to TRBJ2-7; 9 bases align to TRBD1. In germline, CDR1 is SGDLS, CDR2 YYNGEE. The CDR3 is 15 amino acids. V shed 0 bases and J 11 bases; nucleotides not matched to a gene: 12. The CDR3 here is CASSVATGGFLEKYF. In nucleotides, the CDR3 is TGTGCCAGCAGCGTAGCTACAGGGGGCTTCTTAGAGAAGTACTTC.

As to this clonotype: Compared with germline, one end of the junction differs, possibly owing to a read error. CDR3 sequence: CARSIRVAGELFF. The CDR3 DNA follows: TGTGCCCGTAGTATACGCGTGGCCGGGGAGCTGTTTTTT. J is TRBJ2-2 and V is TRBV19; D is uncertain. Germline lookup yields CDR1 LNHDA and CDR2 SQIVND (reference sequence). The CDR3 is 13 amino acids.

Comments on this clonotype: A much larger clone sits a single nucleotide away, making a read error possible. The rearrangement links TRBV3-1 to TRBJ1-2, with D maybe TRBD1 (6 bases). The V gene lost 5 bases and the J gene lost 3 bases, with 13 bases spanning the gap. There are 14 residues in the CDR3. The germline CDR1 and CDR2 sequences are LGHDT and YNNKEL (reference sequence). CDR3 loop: CASSRAQGYYGYTF. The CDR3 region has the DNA TGTGCCAGCAGCAGGGCGCAGGGGTACTATGGCTACACCTTC.

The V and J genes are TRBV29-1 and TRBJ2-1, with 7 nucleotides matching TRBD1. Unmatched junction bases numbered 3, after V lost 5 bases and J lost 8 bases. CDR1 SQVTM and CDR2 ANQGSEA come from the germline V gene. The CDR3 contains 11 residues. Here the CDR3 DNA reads TGCAGCGTTCCCACAGGGGATGAGCAGTTCTTC. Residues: CSVPTGDEQFF.

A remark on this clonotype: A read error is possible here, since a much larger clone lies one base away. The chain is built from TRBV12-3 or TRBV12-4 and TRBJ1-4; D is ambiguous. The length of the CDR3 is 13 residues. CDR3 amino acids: CASRPRDPEKLLF. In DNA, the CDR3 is TGTGCCAGCAGACCCCGGGATCCTGAAAAACTGCTTTTT.

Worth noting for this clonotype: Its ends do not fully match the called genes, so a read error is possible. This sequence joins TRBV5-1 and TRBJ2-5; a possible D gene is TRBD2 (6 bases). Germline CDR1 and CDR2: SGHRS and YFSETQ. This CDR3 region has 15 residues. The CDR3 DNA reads TGTGCCAGCAGTGTTGGACGGAGGGGTGGGGAGACCCAGTACTTC. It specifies CASSVGRRGGETQYF.

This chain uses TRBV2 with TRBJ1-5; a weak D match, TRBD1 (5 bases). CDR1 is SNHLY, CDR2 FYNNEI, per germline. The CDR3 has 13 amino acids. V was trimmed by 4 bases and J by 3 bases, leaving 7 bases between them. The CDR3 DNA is TGTGCCAGCAGTGCCAGGGTCAATCAGCCCCAGCATTTT. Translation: CASSARVNQPQHF. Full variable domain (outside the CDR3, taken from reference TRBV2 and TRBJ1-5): EPEVTQTPSHQVTQMGQEVILRCVPISNHLYFYWYRQILGQKVEFLVSFYNNEISEKSEIFDDQFSVERPDGSNFTLKIRSTKLEDSAMYFCASSARVNQPQHFGDGTRLSIL.

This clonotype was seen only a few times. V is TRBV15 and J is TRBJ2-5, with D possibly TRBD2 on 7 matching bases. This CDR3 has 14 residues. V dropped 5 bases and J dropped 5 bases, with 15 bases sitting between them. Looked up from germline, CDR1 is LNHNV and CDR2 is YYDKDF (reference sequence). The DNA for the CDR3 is TGTGCCACCAGCGGGAGGGGGTCATGGGAGACCCAGTACTTC. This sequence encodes CATSGRGSWETQYF.

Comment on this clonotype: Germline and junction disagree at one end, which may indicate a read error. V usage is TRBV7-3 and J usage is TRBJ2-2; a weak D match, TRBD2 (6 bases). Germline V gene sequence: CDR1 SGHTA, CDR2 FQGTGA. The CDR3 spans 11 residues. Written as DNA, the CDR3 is TGTGCCAGCAGCGTAGCCGGGGGGCTGTTTTTT. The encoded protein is CASSVAGGLFF.

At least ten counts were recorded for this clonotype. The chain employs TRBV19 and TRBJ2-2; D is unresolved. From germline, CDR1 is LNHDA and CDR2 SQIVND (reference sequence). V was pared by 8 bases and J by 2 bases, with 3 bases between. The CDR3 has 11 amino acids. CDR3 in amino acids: CASGNTGELFF. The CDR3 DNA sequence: TGTGCCAGTGGTAACACCGGGGAGCTGTTTTTT.

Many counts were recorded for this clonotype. The CDR3 bases are TGTGCCAGTAGTCAGGGGACAGAAAATGAAAAACTGTTTTTT. The encoded protein is CASSQGTENEKLFF. This rearrangement joins TRBV19 to TRBJ1-4; 7 bases agree with TRBD1. The CDR3 runs to 14 residues. V shed 5 bases and J 5 bases; nucleotides not matched to a gene: 5. The germline gives CDR1 LNHDA, CDR2 SQIVND (reference sequence).

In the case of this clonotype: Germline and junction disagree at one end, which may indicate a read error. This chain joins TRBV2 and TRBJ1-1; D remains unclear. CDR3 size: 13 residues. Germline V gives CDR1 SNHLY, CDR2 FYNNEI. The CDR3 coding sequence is TGTGCCAGCCTAGCAGCAACTAATGAAAAACCTTTTTTT. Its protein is CASLAATNEKPFF.

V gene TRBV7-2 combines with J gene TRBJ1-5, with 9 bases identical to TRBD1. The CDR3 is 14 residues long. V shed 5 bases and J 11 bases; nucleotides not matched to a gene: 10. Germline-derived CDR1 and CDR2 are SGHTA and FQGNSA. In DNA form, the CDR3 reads TGTGCCAGCAGCATAAGACAGGGGGATCACTCCCAGCATTTT. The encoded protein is CASSIRQGDHSQHF.

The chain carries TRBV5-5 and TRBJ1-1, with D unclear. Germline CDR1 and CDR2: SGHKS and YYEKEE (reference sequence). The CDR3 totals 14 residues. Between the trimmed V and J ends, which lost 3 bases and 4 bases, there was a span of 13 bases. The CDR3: CASSSGDLSTEAFF. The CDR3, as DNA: TGTGCCAGCAGCTCAGGCGACTTGAGCACTGAAGCTTTCTTT.

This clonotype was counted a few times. Here the CDR3 DNA reads TGCAGCGTTGGGTGGTCGGCATTAGCTAACTATGGCTACACCTTC. This gives the protein CSVGWSALANYGYTF. This chain joins TRBV29-1 and TRBJ1-2; D is undetermined. The germline V gene encodes CDR1 SQVTM and CDR2 ANQGSEA. V lost 4 bases, J lost 0 bases, and 15 bases lay in between. The CDR3 extends over 15 amino acids.

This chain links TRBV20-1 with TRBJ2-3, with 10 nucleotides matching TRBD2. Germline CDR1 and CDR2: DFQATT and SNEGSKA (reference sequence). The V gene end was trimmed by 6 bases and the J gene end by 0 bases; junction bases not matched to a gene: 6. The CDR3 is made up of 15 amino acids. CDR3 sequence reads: CSAKVAGGSTDTQYF. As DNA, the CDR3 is TGCAGTGCCAAGGTAGCGGGGGGAAGCACAGATACGCAGTATTTT.